This T cell receptor (beta chain) was sequenced during a study of Tregs in tolerant kidney transplant recipients. As concerns this clone: The antigen is not known.

Thawed PBMCs were FACS-sorted into unstimulated CD4+CD25+CD127- regulatory T cells, CD4+CD25- non-regulatory cells, CD4 and CD8 cells. Study-level results: This study did not directly address biological reproducibility.

After removal of 4 bases from V and 1 base from J, the junction contained 7 bases not matched to a gene. This CDR3 contains 16 residues. Germline CDR1 reads SGHNT; CDR2 reads YYREEE (reference sequence). The assay was immunoSEQ multiplex PCR, and TCRdb's table has in-frame clones only and misses some. This sample yields 90,000 to 120,000 clones, of which around 87% are seen a single time; 0.34% belongs to the top ten. The chain carries TRBV5-4 and TRBJ2-3; 9 nucleotides agree with TRBD2. The origin of this receptor is a human donor who received a combined kidney and bone marrow transplant. Here the sequenced sample was CD4+ T cells from blood, taken before the transplant. The CDR3 region has the DNA TGTGCCAGCAGCCAACGGACTAGCGACCGCACAGATACGCAGTATTTT. Encoded protein: CASSQRTSDRTDTQYF.